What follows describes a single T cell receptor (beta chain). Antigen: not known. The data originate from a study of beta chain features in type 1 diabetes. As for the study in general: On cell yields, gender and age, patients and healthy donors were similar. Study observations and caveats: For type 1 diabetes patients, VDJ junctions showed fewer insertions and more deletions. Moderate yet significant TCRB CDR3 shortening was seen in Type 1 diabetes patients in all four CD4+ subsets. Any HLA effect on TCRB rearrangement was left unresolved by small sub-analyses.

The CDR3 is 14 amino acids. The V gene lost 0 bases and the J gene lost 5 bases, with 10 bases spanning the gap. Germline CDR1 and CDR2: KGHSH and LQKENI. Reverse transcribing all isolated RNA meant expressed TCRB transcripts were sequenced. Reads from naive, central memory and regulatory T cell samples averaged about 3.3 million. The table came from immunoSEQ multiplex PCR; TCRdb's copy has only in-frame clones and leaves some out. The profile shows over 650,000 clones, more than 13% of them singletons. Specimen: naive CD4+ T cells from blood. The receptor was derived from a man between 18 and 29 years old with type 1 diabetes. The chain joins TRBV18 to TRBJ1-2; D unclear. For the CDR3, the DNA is TGTGCCAGCTCACCACCGGTTCATAGATATGGCTACACCTTC. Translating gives CASSPPVHRYGYTF.